This TCR beta chain was sequenced in a study of T cells in localized non-small cell lung cancer. Whole-study findings and limits: Appearing in adjacent lung were a median about 60 of the top 100 tumor clones. Since sequencing was restricted to only one region of the tumor, intratumor heterogeneity remains a possibility. Tumor showed lower T cell clonality than uninvolved adjacent lung, where it was highest. Density of T cells in blood, when higher, went with longer overall survival.

Turning to this clone: Its antigen is unknown.

The assay was immunoSEQ multiplex PCR, and TCRdb's table has in-frame clones only and misses some. The sample holds tens of thousands of clones, roughly 86% seen once. The source material was peripheral blood, sampled before any cancer treatment. The sequence was collected from a female donor of 60 years or more with stage I squamous cell lung carcinoma.

CDR3 residues: CASAQHSSYEQYF. The DNA of the CDR3 is TGTGCCAGCGCTCAGCATTCCTCCTACGAGCAGTACTTC. The chain uses TRBV11-2 and TRBJ2-7; no firm D call. This CDR3 is built from 13 residues. V was pared by 8 bases and J by 0 bases, with 11 bases between. Germline V gene data show CDR1 as SGHAT and CDR2 as FQNNGV.